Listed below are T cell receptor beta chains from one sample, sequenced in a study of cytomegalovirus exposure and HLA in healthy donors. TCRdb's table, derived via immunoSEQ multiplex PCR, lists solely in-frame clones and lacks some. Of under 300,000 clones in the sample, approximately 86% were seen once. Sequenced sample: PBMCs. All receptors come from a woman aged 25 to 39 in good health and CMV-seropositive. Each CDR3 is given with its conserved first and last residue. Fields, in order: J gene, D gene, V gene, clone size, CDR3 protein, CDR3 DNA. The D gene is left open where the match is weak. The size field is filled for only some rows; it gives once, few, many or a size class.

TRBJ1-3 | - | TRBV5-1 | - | CASSLFAQGSGNTIYF | TGCGCCAGCAGCTTGTTTGCCCAGGGGTCTGGAAACACCATATATTTT
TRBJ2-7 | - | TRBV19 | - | CASSTAGVGEQYF | TGTGCCAGTAGTACCGCAGGGGTGGGCGAGCAGTACTTC
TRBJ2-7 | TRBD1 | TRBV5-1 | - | CASSGQGGSYEQYF | TGCGCCAGCAGCGGACAGGGGGGCTCCTACGAGCAGTACTTC
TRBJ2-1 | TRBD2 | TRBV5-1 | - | CASSFSSSGHRNNEQFF | TGCGCCAGCAGCTTCTCGTCTAGCGGGCACAGGAACAATGAGCAGTTCTTC
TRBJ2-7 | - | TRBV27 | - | CASSLTAGLSYEQYF | TGTGCCAGCAGCTTGACCGCGGGACTTTCCTACGAGCAGTACTTC
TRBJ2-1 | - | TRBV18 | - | CASSPPGGYEQFF | TGTGCCAGCTCACCACCCGGGGGATATGAGCAGTTCTTC
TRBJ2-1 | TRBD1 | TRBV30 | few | CAWSGDREADEQFF | TGTGCCTGGAGTGGGGACAGGGAGGCCGACGAGCAGTTCTTC
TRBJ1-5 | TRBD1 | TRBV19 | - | CASGDSAHQPQHF | TGTGCCAGTGGGGACAGCGCCCATCAGCCCCAGCATTTT
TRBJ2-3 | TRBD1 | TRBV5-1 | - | CASSSGTGAADTQYF | TGCGCCAGCAGCTCCGGGACAGGGGCAGCAGATACGCAGTATTTT
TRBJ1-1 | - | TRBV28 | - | CASTLGGRGTEAFF | TGTGCCAGCACTCTGGGGGGGCGAGGCACTGAAGCTTTCTTT
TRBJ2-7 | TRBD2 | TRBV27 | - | CASSRGGENYEQYF | TGTGCCAGCAGCCGGGGGGGGGAAAACTACGAGCAGTACTTC
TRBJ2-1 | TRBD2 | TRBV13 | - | CASSQPREGLKNEQFF | TGTGCCAGCAGCCAACCTCGGGAGGGCCTAAAGAATGAGCAGTTCTTC
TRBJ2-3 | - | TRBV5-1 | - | CASSLPSFTDTQYF | TGCGCCAGCAGCCTGCCTAGCTTCACAGATACGCAGTATTTT
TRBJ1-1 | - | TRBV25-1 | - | CASRRQEDTEAFF | TGTGCCAGCAGGAGACAGGAGGACACTGAAGCTTTCTTT
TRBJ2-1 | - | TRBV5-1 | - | CASSLGFASSSYNEQFF | TGCGCCAGCAGCTTGGGTTTTGCTAGTAGTTCCTACAATGAGCAGTTCTTC
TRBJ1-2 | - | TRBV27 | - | CASSLSAGVSGYTF | TGTGCCAGCAGTTTATCGGCAGGGGTTTCGGGCTACACCTTC
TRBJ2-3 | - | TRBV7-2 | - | CASRSPQGSTDTQYF | TGTGCCAGCAGGTCTCCCCAGGGGAGCACAGATACGCAGTATTTT
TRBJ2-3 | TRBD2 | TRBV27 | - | CASSPSSGDYTDTQYF | TGTGCCAGCAGTCCTTCTAGCGGTGATTACACAGATACGCAGTATTTT
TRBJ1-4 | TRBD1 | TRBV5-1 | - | CASSPGQVDEKLFF | TGCGCCAGCAGCCCCGGACAGGTGGATGAAAAACTGTTTTTT
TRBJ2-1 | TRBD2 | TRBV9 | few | CASSVGGGPPSYNEQFF | TGTGCCAGCAGCGTAGGGGGAGGGCCCCCATCCTACAATGAGCAGTTCTTC
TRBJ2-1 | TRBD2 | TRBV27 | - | CASSRLAGGEGEQFF | TGTGCCAGCAGTAGACTAGCGGGAGGGGAGGGTGAGCAGTTCTTC
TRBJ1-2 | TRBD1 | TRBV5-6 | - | CASSSGTGTSYYGYTF | TGTGCCAGCAGTTCCGGGACAGGGACGTCCTACTATGGCTACACCTTC
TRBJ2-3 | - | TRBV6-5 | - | CASSLGLTSTDTQYF | TGTGCCAGCAGCCTGGGACTGACTAGCACAGATACGCAGTATTTT
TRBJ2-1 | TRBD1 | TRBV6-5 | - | CASSWTGSNEQFF | TGTGCCAGCAGTTGGACAGGGTCAAATGAGCAGTTCTTC
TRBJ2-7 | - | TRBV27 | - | CASSFRGTYEQYF | TGTGCCAGCAGTTTTAGAGGCACGTACGAGCAGTACTTC
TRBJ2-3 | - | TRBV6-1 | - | CASWTVDTDTQYF | TGTGCCAGCTGGACAGTCGACACAGATACGCAGTATTTT
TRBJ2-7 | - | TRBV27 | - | CASSSSGGILTYEQYF | TGTGCCAGCAGTTCCTCCGGAGGTATTCTAACCTACGAGCAGTACTTC
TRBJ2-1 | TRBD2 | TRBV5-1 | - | CASSLGLAEMNEQFF | TGCGCCAGCAGCTTGGGACTAGCAGAGATGAATGAGCAGTTCTTC
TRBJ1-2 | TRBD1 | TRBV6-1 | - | CASTEGQGAVGYTF | TGTGCCAGCACCGAGGGACAGGGGGCAGTTGGCTACACCTTC
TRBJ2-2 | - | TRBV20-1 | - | CSAWNTGELFF | TGCAGTGCCTGGAACACCGGGGAGCTGTTTTTT
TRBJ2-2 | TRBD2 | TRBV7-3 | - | CASSFPTGGNTGELFF | TGTGCCAGCAGCTTTCCAACGGGAGGGAACACCGGGGAGCTGTTTTTT
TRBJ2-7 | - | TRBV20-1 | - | CSARDWREQYF | TGCAGTGCTAGAGATTGGAGGGAGCAGTACTTC
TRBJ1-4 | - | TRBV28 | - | CASSSTNRFNEKLFF | TGTGCCAGCAGTAGCACGAACAGGTTTAATGAAAAACTGTTTTTT
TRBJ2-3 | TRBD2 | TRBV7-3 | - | CASSRGPGLAESTDTQYF | TGTGCCAGCAGCCGCGGGCCGGGACTAGCGGAAAGCACAGATACGCAGTATTTT
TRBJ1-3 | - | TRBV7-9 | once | CASSLAGIAGNTIYF | TGTGCCAGCAGCTTAGCAGGGATAGCGGGAAACACCATATATTTT
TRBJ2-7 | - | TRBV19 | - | CASSISQGYEQYF | TGTGCCAGTAGTATAAGTCAGGGCTACGAGCAGTACTTC
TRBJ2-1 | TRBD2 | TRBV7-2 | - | CASRGFLAAQYNEQFF | TGTGCCAGCAGGGGATTTCTAGCGGCCCAGTACAATGAGCAGTTCTTC